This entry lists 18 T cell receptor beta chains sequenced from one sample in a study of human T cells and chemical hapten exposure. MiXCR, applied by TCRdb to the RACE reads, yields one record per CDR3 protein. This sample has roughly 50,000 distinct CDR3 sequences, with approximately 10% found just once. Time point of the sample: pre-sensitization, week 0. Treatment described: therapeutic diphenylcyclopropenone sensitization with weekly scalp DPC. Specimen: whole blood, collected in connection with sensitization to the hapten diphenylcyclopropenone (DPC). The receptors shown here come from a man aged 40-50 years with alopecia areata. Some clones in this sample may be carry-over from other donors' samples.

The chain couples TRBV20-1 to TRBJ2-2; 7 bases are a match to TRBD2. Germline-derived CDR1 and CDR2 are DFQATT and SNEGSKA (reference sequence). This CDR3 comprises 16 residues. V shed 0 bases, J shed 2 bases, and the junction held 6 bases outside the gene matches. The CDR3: CSARDLSGSNTGELFF. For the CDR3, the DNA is TGCAGTGCTAGAGATCTTAGCGGGTCCAACACCGGGGAGCTGTTTTTT.

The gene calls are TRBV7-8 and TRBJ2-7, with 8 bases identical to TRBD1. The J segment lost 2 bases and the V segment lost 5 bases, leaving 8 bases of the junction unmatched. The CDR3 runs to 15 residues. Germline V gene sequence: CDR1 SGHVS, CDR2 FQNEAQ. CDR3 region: CASSVRQGRAYEQYF. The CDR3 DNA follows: TGTGCCAGCAGCGTCCGACAGGGGAGAGCCTACGAGCAGTACTTC.

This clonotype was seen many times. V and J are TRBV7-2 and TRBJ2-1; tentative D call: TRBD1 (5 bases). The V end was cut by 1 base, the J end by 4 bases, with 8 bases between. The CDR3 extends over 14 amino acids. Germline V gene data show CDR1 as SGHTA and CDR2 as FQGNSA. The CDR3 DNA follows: TGTGCCAGCAGCTTAGAGGGGTTATACAATGAGCAGTTCTTC. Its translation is CASSLEGLYNEQFF.

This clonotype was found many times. The DNA for the CDR3 is TGTGCCAGCAACCGAGGACAGAAAAAAACTGGGGCCAACGTCCTGACTTTC. Amino acid sequence: CASNRGQKKTGANVLTF. This sequence joins TRBV5-5 and TRBJ2-6; possible D gene TRBD1, 6 bases. Germline CDR1 is SGHKS and CDR2 is YYEKEE (reference sequence). The germline V and J ends were trimmed by 6 bases and 2 bases, with 18 bases remaining between them. The CDR3 runs to 17 residues.

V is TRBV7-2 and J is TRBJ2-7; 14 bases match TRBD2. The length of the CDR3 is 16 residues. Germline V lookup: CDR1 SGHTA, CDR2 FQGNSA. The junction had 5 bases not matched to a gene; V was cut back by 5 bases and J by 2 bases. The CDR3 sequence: CASSLSGLAGAYEQYF. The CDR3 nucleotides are TGTGCCAGCAGCCTCTCGGGACTAGCGGGGGCCTACGAGCAGTACTTC. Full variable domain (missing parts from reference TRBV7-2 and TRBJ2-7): GAGVSQSPSNKVTEKGKDVELRCDPISGHTALYWYRQSLGQGLEFLIYFQGNSAPDKSGLPSDRFSAERTGGSVSTLTIQRTQQEDSAVYLCASSLSGLAGAYEQYFGPGTRLTVT.

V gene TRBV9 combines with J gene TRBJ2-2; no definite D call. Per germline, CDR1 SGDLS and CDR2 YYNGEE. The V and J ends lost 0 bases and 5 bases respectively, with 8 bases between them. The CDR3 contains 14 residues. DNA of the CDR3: TGTGCCAGCAGCGTAGTGTCCATGACCGGGGAGCTGTTTTTT. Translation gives CASSVVSMTGELFF.

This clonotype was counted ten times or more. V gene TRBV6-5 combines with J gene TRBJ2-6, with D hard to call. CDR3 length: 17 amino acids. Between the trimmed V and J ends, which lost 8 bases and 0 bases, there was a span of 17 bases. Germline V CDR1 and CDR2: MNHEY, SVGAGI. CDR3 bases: TGTGCCAGCGGAAAACGGGCGTCCCTCTCTGGGGCCAACGTCCTGACTTTC. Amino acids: CASGKRASLSGANVLTF.

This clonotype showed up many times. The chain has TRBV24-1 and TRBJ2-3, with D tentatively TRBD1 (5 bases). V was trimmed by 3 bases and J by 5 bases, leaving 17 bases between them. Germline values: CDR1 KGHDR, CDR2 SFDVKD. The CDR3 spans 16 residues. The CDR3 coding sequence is TGTGCCACCAGTGATCCAACAGGATTATTCCGAGATACGCAGTATTTT. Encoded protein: CATSDPTGLFRDTQYF.

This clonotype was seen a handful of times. The CDR3 region is CASSLDRGYGYTF. CDR3 DNA: TGTGCCAGCAGTTTGGACCGTGGCTATGGCTACACCTTC. V is TRBV12-3 or TRBV12-4 and J is TRBJ1-2; D remains ambiguous. The CDR3 has 13 amino acids. The V end lost 3 bases, the J end lost 4 bases, and 9 bases lay between the germline ends.

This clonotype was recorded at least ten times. CDR3 amino acids: CASSLSRREAFF. CDR3 sequence (DNA): TGTGCCAGCAGCTTAAGCCGCCGCGAAGCTTTCTTT. J is TRBJ1-1 and V is TRBV13; D unclear. CDR3 length: 12 amino acids. Germline assignment: CDR1 PRHDT and CDR2 FYEKMQ (reference sequence). The V and J ends lost 2 bases and 8 bases respectively, with 9 bases between them. Full variable domain (rest looked up from reference TRBV13 and TRBJ1-1): AAGVIQSPRHLIKEKRETATLKCYPIPRHDTVYWYQQGPGQDPQFLISFYEKMQSDKGSIPDRFSAQQFSDYHSELNMSSLELGDSALYFCASSLSRREAFFGQGTRLTVV.

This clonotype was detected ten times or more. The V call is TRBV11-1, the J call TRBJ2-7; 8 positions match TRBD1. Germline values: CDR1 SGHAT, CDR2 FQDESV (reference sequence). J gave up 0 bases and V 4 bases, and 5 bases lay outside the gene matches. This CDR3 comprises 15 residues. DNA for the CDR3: TGTGCCAGCAGCTCCCGGACAGGGAGCTCCTACGAGCAGTACTTC. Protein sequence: CASSSRTGSSYEQYF.

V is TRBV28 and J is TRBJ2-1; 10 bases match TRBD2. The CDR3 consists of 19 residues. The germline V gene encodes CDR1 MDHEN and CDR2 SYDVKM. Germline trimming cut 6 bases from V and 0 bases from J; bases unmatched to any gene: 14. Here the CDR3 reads CASSTAGTSDQSSYNEQFF. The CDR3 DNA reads TGTGCCAGCAGCACAGCCGGGACTAGCGACCAAAGCTCCTACAATGAGCAGTTCTTC.

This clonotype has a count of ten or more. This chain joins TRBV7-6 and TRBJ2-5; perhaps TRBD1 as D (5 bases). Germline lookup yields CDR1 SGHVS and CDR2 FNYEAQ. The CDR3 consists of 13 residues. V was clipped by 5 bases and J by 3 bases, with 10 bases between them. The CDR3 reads CASSPDRKETQYF. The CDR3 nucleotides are TGTGCCAGCAGCCCAGACAGAAAAGAGACCCAGTACTTC.

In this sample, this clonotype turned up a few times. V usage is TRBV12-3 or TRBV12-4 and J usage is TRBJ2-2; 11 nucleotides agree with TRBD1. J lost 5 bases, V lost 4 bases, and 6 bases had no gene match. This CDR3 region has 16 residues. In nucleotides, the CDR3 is TGTGCCAGCAGTTCACGGGGACAGGGGGGAACCGGGGAGCTGTTTTTT. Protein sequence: CASSSRGQGGTGELFF.

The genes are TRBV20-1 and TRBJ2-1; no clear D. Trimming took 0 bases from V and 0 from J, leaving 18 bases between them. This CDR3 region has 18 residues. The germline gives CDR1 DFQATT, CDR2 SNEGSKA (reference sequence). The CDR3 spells CSARDFRTPTSSYNEQFF. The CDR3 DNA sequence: TGCAGTGCTAGAGATTTTCGAACACCGACAAGCTCCTACAATGAGCAGTTCTTC.

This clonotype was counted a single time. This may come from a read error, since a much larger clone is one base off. CDR3 DNA: TGTGCCAGCAGTTCCGCCTACGAGCAGTACTTC. It encodes CASSSAYEQYF. The J gene is TRBJ2-7, the V gene TRBV6-2 or TRBV6-3; no definite D call. This CDR3 is built from 11 residues. Germline CDR1 reads MNHEY; CDR2 reads SVGEGT. V gave up 4 bases and J gave up 2 bases, with 3 bases separating them.

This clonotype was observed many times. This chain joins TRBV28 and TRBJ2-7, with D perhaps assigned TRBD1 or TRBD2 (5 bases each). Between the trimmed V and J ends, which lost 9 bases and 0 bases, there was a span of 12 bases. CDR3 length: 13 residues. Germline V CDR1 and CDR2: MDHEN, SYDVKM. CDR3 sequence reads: CASSGTASYEQYF. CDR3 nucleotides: TGTGCCAGTTCCGGGACGGCCTCCTACGAGCAGTACTTC.

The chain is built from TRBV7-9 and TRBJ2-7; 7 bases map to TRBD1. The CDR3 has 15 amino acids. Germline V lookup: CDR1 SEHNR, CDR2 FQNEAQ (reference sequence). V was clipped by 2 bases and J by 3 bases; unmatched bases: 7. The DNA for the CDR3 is TGTGCCAGCAGCTTAAGTGCCGCAGGGGGCTACGAGCAGTACTTC. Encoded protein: CASSLSAAGGYEQYF.